Following are 21 T cell receptor beta chains from one sample sequenced in a study of blood T cell repertoires in COVID-19. The protocol was immunoSEQ multiplex PCR, while the TCRdb copy is restricted to in-frame clones and leaves out a portion. The data contain roughly 250,000 clones, around 85% of them singletons. What was sequenced was peripheral blood. Source of these receptors: a woman in her twenties or thirties with COVID-19, enrolled during active disease.

The rearrangement joins TRBV5-1 to TRBJ2-1, with D tentatively TRBD2 (6 bases). V was clipped by 0 bases and J by 5 bases, with 12 bases between them. The CDR3 has 15 amino acids. CDR1 SGHRS and CDR2 YFSETQ come from the germline V gene. This chain's CDR3 is CASSLEEGPDNEQFF. CDR3 DNA: TGCGCCAGCAGCTTGGAGGAGGGGCCCGACAATGAGCAGTTCTTC.

This clone was observed a few times. The chain uses TRBV27 and TRBJ2-1; the match to TRBD2 covers 8 bases. V trimming: 4 bases; J trimming: 0 bases; junction bases outside the gene matches: 5. Germline CDR1 is MNHEY and CDR2 is SMNVEV (reference sequence). The CDR3 has 16 residues. CDR3 coding DNA: TGTGCCAGCAGTTCCCAGCGGGGGAGCTCCTACAATGAGCAGTTCTTC. Protein: CASSSQRGSSYNEQFF.

The chain is built from TRBV5-5 and TRBJ2-2; D uncertain. Trimming took 0 bases from V and 6 from J, leaving 9 bases between them. This CDR3 has 14 residues. Germline CDR1 reads SGHKS; CDR2 reads YYEKEE (reference sequence). CDR3 sequence reads: CASSLGLGAGELFF. The DNA of the CDR3 is TGTGCCAGCAGCTTGGGACTTGGTGCCGGGGAGCTGTTTTTT.

The rearrangement joins TRBV3-1 (or the pseudogene TRBV3-2) to TRBJ2-1, with a weak D call TRBD2 (5 bases). This CDR3 is 15 amino acids long. V gave up 4 bases and J gave up 7 bases, with 17 bases separating them. Per the germline V gene, CDR1 is LGHDT and CDR2 is YNNKEL (reference sequence). CDR3 DNA: TGTGCCAGCAGCCCCTATCCGGGGATGAGGAATGAGCAGTTCTTC. The encoded protein is CASSPYPGMRNEQFF.

The chain is built from TRBV5-6 and TRBJ2-2; D remains ambiguous. The CDR3 loop spans 13 amino acids. Germline CDR1 reads SGHDT; CDR2 reads YYEEEE. The V end lost 0 bases, the J end lost 6 bases, and 6 bases lay between the germline ends. CDR3 DNA sequence: TGTGCCAGCAGCTTGGTACTATCCGGGGAGCTGTTTTTT. This sequence encodes CASSLVLSGELFF.

The genes are TRBV3-1 (or the pseudogene TRBV3-2) and TRBJ2-3, with TRBD2 matching 12 bases. With 4 bases clipped from V and 0 bases from J, the junction kept 8 bases outside the gene matches. Per the germline V gene, CDR1 is LGHDT and CDR2 is YNNKEL (reference sequence). The CDR3 consists of 18 residues. The CDR3 is CASSRLAGGPVSTDTQYF. In DNA, the CDR3 is TGTGCCAGCAGCCGTCTAGCGGGGGGGCCAGTTAGCACAGATACGCAGTATTTT.

The genes are TRBV5-6 and TRBJ1-6; 10 bases agree with TRBD1. Germline V CDR1 and CDR2: SGHDT, YYEEEE. This CDR3 has 19 amino acids. The J segment lost 0 bases and the V segment lost 7 bases, leaving 13 bases of the junction unmatched. This chain's CDR3 is CASSRDRGLSGSYNSPLHF. The CDR3 coding sequence is TGTGCCAGCTCCCGGGACAGGGGTTTGTCGGGCTCCTATAATTCACCCCTCCACTTT.

The chain uses TRBV6-1 and TRBJ1-5; D not resolved. The germline V and J ends were trimmed by 1 base and 0 bases, with 7 bases remaining between them. This CDR3 has 15 amino acids. CDR1 MNHNS and CDR2 SASEGT come from the germline V gene. The CDR3 loop is CASSEVGYSNQPQHF. CDR3 bases: TGTGCCAGCAGTGAAGTCGGTTATAGCAATCAGCCCCAGCATTTT.

The table lists this clone with a count of one. V and J are TRBV3-1 (or the pseudogene TRBV3-2) and TRBJ2-3, with 10 positions matching TRBD2. Germline loops: CDR1 LGHDT, CDR2 YNNKEL (reference sequence). V dropped 0 bases and J dropped 2; count of bases not matched to a gene: 11. The CDR3 extends over 19 amino acids. The chain's CDR3 is CASSQDPALAGLNTDTQYF. The CDR3 nucleotides are TGTGCCAGCAGCCAAGACCCTGCACTAGCGGGACTAAACACAGATACGCAGTATTTT.

This rearrangement joins TRBV5-1 to TRBJ2-2, with D possibly being TRBD1 (6 bases). V shed 0 bases and J shed 6 bases, with 12 bases lying between them. The CDR3 is 15 amino acids. Germline CDR1 and CDR2: SGHRS and YFSETQ. CDR3 loop: CASSLEGGHAGELFF. The DNA for the CDR3 is TGCGCCAGCAGCTTGGAAGGGGGACATGCCGGGGAGCTGTTTTTT.

The chain has TRBV2 and TRBJ2-7; 7 nucleotides agree with TRBD1. Trimming cost V 1 base and J 2 bases; bases outside gene matches: 5. Per germline, CDR1 SNHLY and CDR2 FYNNEI. This CDR3 has 15 residues. CDR3 region: CASSEGDSSTYEQYF. DNA of the CDR3: TGTGCCAGCAGTGAAGGGGACAGTAGTACCTACGAGCAGTACTTC.

The table lists this clone with a few counts. The chain couples TRBV7-2 to TRBJ2-7; TRBD2 matches at 7 bases. Germline-derived CDR1 and CDR2 are SGHTA and FQGNSA. Germline trimming cut 3 bases from V and 0 bases from J; bases unmatched to any gene: 2. The CDR3 spans 14 residues. CDR3 in DNA: TGTGCCAGCAGCTTGGGACTACGCTCCTACGAGCAGTACTTC. Amino acid sequence: CASSLGLRSYEQYF.

The chain links TRBV29-1 to TRBJ2-3, with a tentative D call TRBD2 (5 bases). V shed 1 base and J shed 6 bases, with 8 bases lying between them. The CDR3 has 12 amino acids. CDR1 and CDR2 (germline): SQVTM, ANQGSEA. DNA of the CDR3: TGCAGCGTTGAAGTTAGCGTTGATACGCAGTATTTT. It encodes CSVEVSVDTQYF.

This clone appeared a single time. The V gene is TRBV11-2, the J gene TRBJ2-5; unclear D gene. Germline loops: CDR1 SGHAT, CDR2 FQNNGV. The CDR3 contains 13 residues. V lost 3 bases, J lost 4 bases, and 9 bases lay in between. The chain's CDR3 is CASSLPVLETQYF. The CDR3 coding sequence is TGTGCCAGCAGCTTGCCAGTGTTAGAGACCCAGTACTTC.

The chain carries TRBV19 and TRBJ2-6; D not resolved. Germline loops: CDR1 LNHDA, CDR2 SQIVND (reference sequence). V lost 3 bases and J lost 0, with 6 bases in between. CDR3 length equals 15 residues. The DNA of the CDR3 is TGTGCCAGTAGTATTGGGCCCTCTGGGGCCAACGTCCTGACTTTC. Protein: CASSIGPSGANVLTF.

The chain has TRBV27 and TRBJ2-2; tentative D call: TRBD2 (7 bases). Trimming took 7 bases from V and 5 from J, leaving 11 bases between them. This CDR3 is built from 13 residues. Germline V lookup: CDR1 MNHEY, CDR2 SMNVEV (reference sequence). CDR3 loop: CASNREGTGELFF. The CDR3 DNA reads TGTGCCAGCAACAGGGAGGGGACCGGGGAGCTGTTTTTT.

This chain connects TRBV10-1 to TRBJ1-2, with D possibly being TRBD1 (5 bases). The CDR3 covers 19 residues. The V gene's germline CDR1 is WNHNN and CDR2 SYGVQD (reference sequence). V lost 9 bases and J lost 0, with 29 bases in between. CDR3 in amino acids: CARDAWNRAWVRANYGYTF. DNA of the CDR3: TGCGCCAGAGATGCATGGAATCGCGCCTGGGTCAGGGCTAACTATGGCTACACCTTC.

With regard to this clone: The same CDR3 arises from other DNA sequences in this sample as well. V usage is TRBV18 and J usage is TRBJ1-5; 8 bases are a match to TRBD1. V gave up 3 bases and J gave up 2 bases; unmatched junction bases: 0. Germline CDR1 is KGHSH and CDR2 is LQKENI. The CDR3 has 14 residues. CDR3 nucleotides: TGTGCCAGCTCACCGGGACAGGGCAATCAGCCCCAGCATTTT. Protein sequence: CASSPGQGNQPQHF.

The chain uses TRBV7-9 and TRBJ2-2; D is perhaps TRBD1 (6 bases). The CDR3 has 14 amino acids. Germline V gives CDR1 SEHNR, CDR2 FQNEAQ (reference sequence). V was shortened by 5 bases and J by 3 bases, with 10 bases between the two germline ends. CDR3 DNA: TGTGCCAGCAGCCAGAGACAGGACACCGGGGAGCTGTTTTTT. Its translation is CASSQRQDTGELFF.

The gene calls are TRBV5-1 and TRBJ1-4, with TRBD1 identical over 11 bases. The CDR3 length is 17 residues. V was pared by 4 bases and J by 0 bases, with 5 bases of the junction left unmatched. Germline V gene lookup returns CDR1 SGHRS and CDR2 YFSETQ. DNA for the CDR3: TGCGCCAGCAGCCCCGGACAGGGGGCTACAACTAATGAAAAACTGTTTTTT. It translates to CASSPGQGATTNEKLFF.

This chain links TRBV27 with TRBJ2-3, with TRBD1 matching over 9 bases. The CDR3 contains 15 residues. Germline lookup yields CDR1 MNHEY and CDR2 SMNVEV (reference sequence). The junction had 8 bases not matched to a gene; V was cut back by 8 bases and J by 2 bases. In DNA form, the CDR3 reads TGTGCCAGCGCCCTGGGACAGGGCTACACAGATACGCAGTATTTT. This gives the protein CASALGQGYTDTQYF.